The TCR beta chain under discussion was sequenced for a study of response to subunit inactivated influenza vaccine. Whole-study results and caveats: Only a handful of new T cells, the authors suggested, are recruited with each seasonal influenza vaccination.

Germline CDR1 reads LGHNA; CDR2 reads YNFKEQ. The CDR3 is made up of 14 amino acids. Trimming took 2 bases from V and 7 from J, leaving 15 bases between them. Comment on this clonotype: The antigen is undetermined.

Each CDR3 protein gets one entry after TCRdb re-called the RT-PCR reads with MiXCR. The repertoire holds 700,000 to 900,000 distinct CDR3 sequences, less than 25% seen once, with roughly 10% in the top ten. The V gene is TRBV4-2, the J gene TRBJ2-7; possibly TRBD2 for D (6 bases). The sequence came from a man between 45 and 60 years old who received an inactivated influenza vaccine. The specimen was PBMCs from blood, collected roughly 5 days after vaccination. The CDR3 DNA sequence: TGTGCCAGCAGCCAAAGCGCGGGATCGGGGGAGCAGTACTTC. The encoded protein is CASSQSAGSGEQYF.